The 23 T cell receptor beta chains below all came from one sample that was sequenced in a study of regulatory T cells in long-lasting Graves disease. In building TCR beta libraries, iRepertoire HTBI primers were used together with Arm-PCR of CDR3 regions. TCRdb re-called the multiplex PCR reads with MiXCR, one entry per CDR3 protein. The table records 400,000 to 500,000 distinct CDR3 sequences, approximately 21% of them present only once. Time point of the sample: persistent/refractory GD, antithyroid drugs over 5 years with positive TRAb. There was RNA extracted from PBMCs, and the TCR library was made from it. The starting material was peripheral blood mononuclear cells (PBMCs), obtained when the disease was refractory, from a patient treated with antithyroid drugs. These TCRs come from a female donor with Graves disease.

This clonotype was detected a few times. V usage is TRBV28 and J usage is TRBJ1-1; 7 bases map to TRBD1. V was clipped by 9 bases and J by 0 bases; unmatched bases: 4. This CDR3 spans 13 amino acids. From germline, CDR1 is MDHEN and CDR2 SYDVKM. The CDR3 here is CASIQGMNTEAFF. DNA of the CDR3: TGTGCCAGTATACAGGGGATGAACACTGAAGCTTTCTTT.

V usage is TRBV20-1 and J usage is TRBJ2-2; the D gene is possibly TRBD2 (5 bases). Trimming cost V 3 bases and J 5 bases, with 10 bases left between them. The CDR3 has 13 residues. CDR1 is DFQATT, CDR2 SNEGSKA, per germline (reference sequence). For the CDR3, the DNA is TGCAGTGCTAGGTATCCGGGAACCGGGGAGCTGTTTTTT. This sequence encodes CSARYPGTGELFF.

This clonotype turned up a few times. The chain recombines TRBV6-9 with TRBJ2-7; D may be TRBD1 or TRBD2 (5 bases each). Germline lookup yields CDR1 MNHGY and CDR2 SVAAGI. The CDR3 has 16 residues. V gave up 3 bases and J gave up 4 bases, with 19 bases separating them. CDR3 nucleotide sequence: TGTGCCAGCAGTTACGATCACCGGGACCCACTTTACGAGCAGTACTTC. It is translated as CASSYDHRDPLYEQYF.

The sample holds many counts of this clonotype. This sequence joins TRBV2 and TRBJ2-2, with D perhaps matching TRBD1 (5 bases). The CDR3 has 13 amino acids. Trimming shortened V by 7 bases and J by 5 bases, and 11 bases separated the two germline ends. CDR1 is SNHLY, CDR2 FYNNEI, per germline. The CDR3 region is CASKRGWTGELFF. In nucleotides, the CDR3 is TGTGCCAGCAAAAGGGGTTGGACCGGGGAGCTGTTTTTT.

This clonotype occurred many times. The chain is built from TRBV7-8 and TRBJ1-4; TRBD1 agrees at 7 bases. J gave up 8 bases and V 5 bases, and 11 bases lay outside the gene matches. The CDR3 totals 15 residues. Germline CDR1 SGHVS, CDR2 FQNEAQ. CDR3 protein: CASSAAGGLREKLFF. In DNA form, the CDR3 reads TGTGCCAGCAGCGCCGCAGGGGGATTAAGAGAAAAACTGTTTTTT.

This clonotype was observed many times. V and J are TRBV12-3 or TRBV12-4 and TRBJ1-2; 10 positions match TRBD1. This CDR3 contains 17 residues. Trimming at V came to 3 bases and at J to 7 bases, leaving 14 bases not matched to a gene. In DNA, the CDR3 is TGTGCCAGCAGTTTCATTGTCTCGGGACAGGGGATGGCTGGCTACACCTTC. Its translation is CASSFIVSGQGMAGYTF.

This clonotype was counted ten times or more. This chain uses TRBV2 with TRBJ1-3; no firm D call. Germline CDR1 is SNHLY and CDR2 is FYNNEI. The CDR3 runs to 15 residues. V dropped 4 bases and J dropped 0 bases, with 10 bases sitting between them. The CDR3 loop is CASSVAELSGNTIYF. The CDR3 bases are TGTGCCAGCAGTGTTGCGGAGCTCTCTGGAAACACCATATATTTT.

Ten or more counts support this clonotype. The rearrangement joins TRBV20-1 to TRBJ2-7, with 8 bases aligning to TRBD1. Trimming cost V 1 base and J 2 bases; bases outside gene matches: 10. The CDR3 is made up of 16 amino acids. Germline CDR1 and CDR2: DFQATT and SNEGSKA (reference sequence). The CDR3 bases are TGCAGTGCTAGAGGGACAGGGACGGTCACACCCTACGAGCAGTACTTC. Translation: CSARGTGTVTPYEQYF.

The CDR3 protein is CASGSGIGYTF. CDR3 DNA sequence: TGTGCCAGTGGGTCGGGCATAGGCTACACCTTC. This chain joins TRBV7-6 and TRBJ1-2; D unclear. With 9 bases removed from V and 8 bases from J, the gap between germline ends came to 13 bases. Germline V lookup: CDR1 SGHVS, CDR2 FNYEAQ. CDR3 length equals 11 residues.

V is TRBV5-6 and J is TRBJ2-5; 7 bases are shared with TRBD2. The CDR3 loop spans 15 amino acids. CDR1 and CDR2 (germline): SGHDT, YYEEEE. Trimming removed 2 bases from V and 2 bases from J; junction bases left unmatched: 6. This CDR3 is CASSLAGREQETQYF. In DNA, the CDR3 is TGTGCCAGCAGCTTAGCGGGGAGGGAACAAGAGACCCAGTACTTC.

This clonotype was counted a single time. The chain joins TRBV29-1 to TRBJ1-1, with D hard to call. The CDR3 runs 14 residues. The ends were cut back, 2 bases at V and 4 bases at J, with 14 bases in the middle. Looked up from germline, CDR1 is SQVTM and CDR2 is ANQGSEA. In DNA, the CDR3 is TGCAGCGTTGAAAGTCGGGAGGTGGGCACTGAAGCTTTCTTT. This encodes CSVESREVGTEAFF.

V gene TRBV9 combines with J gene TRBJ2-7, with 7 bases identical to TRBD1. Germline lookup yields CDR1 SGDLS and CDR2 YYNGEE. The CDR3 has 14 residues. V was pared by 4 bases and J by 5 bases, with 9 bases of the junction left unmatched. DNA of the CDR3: TGTGCCAGCAGCAAAGACAGGGAAATAAACGAGCAGTACTTC. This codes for CASSKDREINEQYF.

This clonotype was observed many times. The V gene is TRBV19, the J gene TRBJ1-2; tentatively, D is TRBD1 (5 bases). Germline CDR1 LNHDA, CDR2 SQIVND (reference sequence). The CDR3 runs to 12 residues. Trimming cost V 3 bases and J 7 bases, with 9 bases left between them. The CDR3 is CASSMDIGGYTF. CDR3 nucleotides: TGTGCCAGTAGTATGGACATCGGTGGCTACACCTTC.

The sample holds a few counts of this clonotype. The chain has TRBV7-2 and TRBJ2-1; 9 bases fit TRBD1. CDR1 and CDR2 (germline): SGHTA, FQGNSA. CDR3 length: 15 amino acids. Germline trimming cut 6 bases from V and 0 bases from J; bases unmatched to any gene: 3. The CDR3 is CASSRTGVSYNEQFF. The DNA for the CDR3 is TGTGCCAGCAGTCGGACAGGGGTCTCCTACAATGAGCAGTTCTTC.

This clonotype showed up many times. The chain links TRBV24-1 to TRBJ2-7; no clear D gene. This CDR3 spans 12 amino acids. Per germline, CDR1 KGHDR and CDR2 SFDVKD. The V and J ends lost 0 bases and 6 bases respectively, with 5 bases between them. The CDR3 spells CATSDLWGEQYF. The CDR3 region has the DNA TGTGCCACCAGTGATTTGTGGGGCGAGCAGTACTTC.

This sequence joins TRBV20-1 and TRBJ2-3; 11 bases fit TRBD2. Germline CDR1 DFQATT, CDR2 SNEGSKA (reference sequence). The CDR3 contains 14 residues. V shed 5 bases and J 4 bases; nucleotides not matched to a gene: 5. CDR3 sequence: CSALAGGRSDTQYF. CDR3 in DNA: TGCAGTGCTCTAGCGGGAGGTAGATCAGATACGCAGTATTTT.

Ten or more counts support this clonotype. CDR3 DNA: TGTGCCAGCAGTTCGATGGGGCAAGCTTCACCCCTCCACTTT. Translation: CASSSMGQASPLHF. The chain carries TRBV28 and TRBJ1-6; possible D gene TRBD1, 5 bases. Germline assignment: CDR1 MDHEN and CDR2 SYDVKM. V lost 4 bases and J lost 9, with 13 bases in between. The CDR3 loop spans 14 amino acids.

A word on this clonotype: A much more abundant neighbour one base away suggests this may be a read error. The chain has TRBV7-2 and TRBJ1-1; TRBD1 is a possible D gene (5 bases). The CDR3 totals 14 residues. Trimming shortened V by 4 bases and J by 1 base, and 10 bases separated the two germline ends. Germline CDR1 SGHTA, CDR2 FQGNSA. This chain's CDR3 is CASSSQVSNTEAFF. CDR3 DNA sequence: TGTGCCAGCAGCTCACAGGTGTCGAACACTGAAGCTTTCTTT.

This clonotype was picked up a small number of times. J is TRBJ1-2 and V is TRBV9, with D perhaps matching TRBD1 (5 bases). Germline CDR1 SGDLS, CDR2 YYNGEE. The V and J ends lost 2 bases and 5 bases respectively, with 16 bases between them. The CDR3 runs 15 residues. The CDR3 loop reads CASSVRAEGTYGYTF. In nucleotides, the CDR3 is TGTGCCAGCAGCGTCCGGGCAGAGGGGACTTATGGCTACACCTTC. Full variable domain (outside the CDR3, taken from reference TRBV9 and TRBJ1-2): DSGVTQTPKHLITATGQRVTLRCSPRSGDLSVYWYQQSLDQGLQFLIQYYNGEERAKGNILERFSAQQFPDLHSELNLSSLELGDSALYFCASSVRAEGTYGYTFGSGTRLTVV.

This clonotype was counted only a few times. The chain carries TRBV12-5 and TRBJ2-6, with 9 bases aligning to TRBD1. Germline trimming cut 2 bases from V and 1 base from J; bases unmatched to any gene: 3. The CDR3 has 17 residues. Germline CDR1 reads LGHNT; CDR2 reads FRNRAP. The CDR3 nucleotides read TGTGCTAGTGGTTTGTGGACAGGGGATTCTGGGGCCAACGTCCTGACTTTC. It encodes CASGLWTGDSGANVLTF.

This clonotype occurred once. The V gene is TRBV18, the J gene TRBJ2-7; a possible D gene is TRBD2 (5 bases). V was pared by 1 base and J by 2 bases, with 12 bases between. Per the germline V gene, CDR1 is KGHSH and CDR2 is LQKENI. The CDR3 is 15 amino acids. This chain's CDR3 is CASSPQSGDPYEQYF. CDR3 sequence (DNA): TGTGCCAGCTCACCACAAAGCGGCGACCCCTACGAGCAGTACTTC.

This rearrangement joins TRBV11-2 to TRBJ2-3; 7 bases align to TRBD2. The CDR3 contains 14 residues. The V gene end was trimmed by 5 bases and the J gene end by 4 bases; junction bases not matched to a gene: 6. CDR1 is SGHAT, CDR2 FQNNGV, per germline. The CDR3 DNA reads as TGTGCCAGCAGCCCAAGCGGGGTTGCAGATACGCAGTATTTT. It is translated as CASSPSGVADTQYF.

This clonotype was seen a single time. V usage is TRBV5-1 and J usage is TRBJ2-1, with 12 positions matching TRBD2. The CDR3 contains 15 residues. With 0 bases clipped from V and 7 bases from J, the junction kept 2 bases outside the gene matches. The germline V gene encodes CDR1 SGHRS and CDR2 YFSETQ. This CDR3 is CASSLGTSGTNEQFF. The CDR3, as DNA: TGCGCCAGCAGCTTGGGGACTAGCGGGACAAATGAGCAGTTCTTC.